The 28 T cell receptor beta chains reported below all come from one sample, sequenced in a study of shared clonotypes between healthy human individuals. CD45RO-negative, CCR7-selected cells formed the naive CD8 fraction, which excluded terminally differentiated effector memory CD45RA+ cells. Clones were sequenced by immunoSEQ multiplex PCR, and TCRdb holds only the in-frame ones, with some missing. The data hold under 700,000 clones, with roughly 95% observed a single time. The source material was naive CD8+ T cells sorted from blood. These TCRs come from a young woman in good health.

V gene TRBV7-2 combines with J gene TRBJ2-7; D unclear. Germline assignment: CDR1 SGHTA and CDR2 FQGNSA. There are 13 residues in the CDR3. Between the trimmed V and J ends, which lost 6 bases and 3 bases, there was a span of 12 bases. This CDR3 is CASSYDPHYEQYF. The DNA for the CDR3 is TGTGCCAGCAGTTATGATCCCCACTACGAGCAGTACTTC.

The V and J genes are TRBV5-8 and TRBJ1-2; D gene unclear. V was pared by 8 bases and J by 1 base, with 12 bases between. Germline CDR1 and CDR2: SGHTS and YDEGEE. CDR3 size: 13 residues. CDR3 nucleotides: TGTGCCAGTGGTGGAGGGAGTAACTATGGCTACACCTTC. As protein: CASGGGSNYGYTF. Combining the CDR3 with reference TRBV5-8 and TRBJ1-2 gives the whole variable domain EAGVTQSPTHLIKTRGQQATLRCSPISGHTSVYWYQQALGLGLQFLLWYDEGEERNRGNFPPRFSGRQFPNYSSELNVNALELEDSALYLCASGGGSNYGYTFGSGTRLTVV.

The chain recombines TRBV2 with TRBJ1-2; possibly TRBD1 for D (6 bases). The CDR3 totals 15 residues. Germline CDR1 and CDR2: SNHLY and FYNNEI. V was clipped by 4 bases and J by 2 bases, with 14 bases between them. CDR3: CASSVSQGQNYGYTF. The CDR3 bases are TGTGCCAGCAGTGTTAGTCAGGGGCAGAACTATGGCTACACCTTC.

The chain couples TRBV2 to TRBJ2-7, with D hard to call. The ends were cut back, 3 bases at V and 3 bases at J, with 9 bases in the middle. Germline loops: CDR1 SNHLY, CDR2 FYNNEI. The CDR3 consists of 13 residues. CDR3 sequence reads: CASSEGRHYEQYF. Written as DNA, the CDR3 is TGTGCCAGCAGTGAGGGCAGGCACTACGAGCAGTACTTC.

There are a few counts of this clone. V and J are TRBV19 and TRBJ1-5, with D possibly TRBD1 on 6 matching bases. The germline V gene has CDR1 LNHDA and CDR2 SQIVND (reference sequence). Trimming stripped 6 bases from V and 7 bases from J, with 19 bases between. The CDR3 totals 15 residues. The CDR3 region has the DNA TGTGCCAGTAGCCCCGGGGGAGGCAGGGGACAGCCCCAGCATTTT. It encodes CASSPGGGRGQPQHF.

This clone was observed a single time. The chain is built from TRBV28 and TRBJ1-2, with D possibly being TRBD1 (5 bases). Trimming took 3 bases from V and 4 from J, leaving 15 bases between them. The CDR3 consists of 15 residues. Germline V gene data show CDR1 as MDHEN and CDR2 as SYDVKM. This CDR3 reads CASSFGAGPLYGYTF. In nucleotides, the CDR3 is TGTGCCAGCAGTTTTGGGGCGGGGCCCCTCTATGGCTACACCTTC.

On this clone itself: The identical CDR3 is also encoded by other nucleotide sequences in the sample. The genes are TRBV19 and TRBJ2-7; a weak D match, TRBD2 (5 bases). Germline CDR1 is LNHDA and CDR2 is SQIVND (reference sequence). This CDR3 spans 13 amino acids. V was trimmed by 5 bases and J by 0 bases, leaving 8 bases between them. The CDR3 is CASSPDSSYEQYF. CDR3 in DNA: TGTGCCAGTAGTCCGGACTCCTCCTACGAGCAGTACTTC.

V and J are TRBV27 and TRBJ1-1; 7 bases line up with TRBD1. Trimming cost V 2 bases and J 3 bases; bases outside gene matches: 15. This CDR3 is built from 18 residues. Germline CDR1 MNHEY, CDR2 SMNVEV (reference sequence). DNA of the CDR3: TGTGCCAGCAGTTTAAGAGGGCTATTGACAGGGTGGGACACTGAAGCTTTCTTT. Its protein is CASSLRGLLTGWDTEAFF.

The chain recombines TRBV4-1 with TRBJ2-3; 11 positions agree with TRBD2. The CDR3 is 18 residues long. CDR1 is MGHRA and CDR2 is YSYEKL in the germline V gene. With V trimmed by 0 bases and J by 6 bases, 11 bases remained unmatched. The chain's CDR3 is CASSQEQFLAGGGDTQYF. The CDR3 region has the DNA TGCGCCAGCAGCCAAGAACAATTTCTAGCGGGAGGAGGCGATACGCAGTATTTT.

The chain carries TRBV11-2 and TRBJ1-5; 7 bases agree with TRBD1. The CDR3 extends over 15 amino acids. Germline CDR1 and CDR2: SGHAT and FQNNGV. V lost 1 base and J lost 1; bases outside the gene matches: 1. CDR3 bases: TGTGCCAGCAGCTTAGGGGACAGAAGCAATCAGCCCCAGCATTTT. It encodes CASSLGDRSNQPQHF.

DNA of the CDR3: TGTGCCAGCAGTTTGAACGGACAGGAGAGCTCCTACGAGCAGTACTTC. Amino acid sequence: CASSLNGQESSYEQYF. V and J are TRBV28 and TRBJ2-7, with 7 positions matching TRBD1. The length of the CDR3 is 16 residues. With 3 bases clipped from V and 0 bases from J, the junction kept 8 bases outside the gene matches. From germline, CDR1 is MDHEN and CDR2 SYDVKM. The whole variable domain, remainder taken from reference TRBV28 and TRBJ2-7, is DVKVTQSSRYLVKRTGEKVFLECVQDMDHENMFWYRQDPGLGLRLIYFSYDVKMKEKGDIPEGYSVSREKKERFSLILESASTNQTSMYLCASSLNGQESSYEQYFGPGTRLTVT.

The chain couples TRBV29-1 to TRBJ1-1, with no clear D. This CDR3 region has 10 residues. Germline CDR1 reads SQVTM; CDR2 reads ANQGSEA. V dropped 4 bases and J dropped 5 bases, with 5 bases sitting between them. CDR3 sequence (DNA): TGCAGCGTTGTACAGACTGAAGCTTTCTTT. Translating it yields CSVVQTEAFF.

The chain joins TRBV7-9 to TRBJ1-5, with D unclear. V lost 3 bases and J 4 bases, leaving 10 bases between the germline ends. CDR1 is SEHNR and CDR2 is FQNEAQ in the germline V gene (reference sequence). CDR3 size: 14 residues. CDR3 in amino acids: CASSLGPPNQPQHF. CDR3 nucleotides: TGTGCCAGCAGCTTGGGTCCGCCTAATCAGCCCCAGCATTTT.

The CDR3 region has the DNA TGTGCCAGCAGCTCCTCAGGGGGTACTAGCGGGATCTACGAGCAGTACTTC. Translated, it gives CASSSSGGTSGIYEQYF. This sequence joins TRBV16 and TRBJ2-7, with TRBD2 matching over 10 bases. CDR1 and CDR2 from the germline V gene are KGHSY and FQNENV. V shed 5 bases and J 3 bases; nucleotides not matched to a gene: 13. CDR3 size: 17 residues.

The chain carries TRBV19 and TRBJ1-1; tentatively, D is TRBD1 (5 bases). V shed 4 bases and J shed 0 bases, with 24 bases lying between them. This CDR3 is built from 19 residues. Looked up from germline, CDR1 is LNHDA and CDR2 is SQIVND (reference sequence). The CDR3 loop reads CASSTFGARDAYLNTEAFF. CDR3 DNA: TGTGCCAGTAGTACCTTTGGGGCCAGGGACGCCTATTTGAACACTGAAGCTTTCTTT.

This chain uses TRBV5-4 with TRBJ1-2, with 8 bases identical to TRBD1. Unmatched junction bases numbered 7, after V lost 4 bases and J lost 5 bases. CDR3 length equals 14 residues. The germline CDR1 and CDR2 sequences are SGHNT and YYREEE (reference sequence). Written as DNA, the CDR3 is TGTGCCAGCAGCCCCCGGACAGGGTTATATGGCTACACCTTC. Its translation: CASSPRTGLYGYTF.

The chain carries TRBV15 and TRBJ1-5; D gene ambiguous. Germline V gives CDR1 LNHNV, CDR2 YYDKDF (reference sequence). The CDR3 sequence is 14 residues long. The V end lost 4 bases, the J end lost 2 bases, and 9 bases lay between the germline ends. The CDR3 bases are TGTGCCACCAGCATTGGGTTCGGCAATCAGCCCCAGCATTTT. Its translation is CATSIGFGNQPQHF.

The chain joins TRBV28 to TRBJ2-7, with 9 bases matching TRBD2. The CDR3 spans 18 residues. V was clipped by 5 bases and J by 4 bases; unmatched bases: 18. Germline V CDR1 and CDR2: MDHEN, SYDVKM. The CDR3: CASSLHVGEREEIYEQYF. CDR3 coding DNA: TGTGCCAGCAGTCTACACGTAGGGGAGCGGGAGGAAATTTACGAGCAGTACTTC.

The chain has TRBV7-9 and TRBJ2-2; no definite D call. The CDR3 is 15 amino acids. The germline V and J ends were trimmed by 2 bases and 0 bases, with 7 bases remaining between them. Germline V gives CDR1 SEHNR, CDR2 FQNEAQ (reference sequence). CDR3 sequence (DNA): TGTGCCAGCAGCTTATTGGGAACGAACACCGGGGAGCTGTTTTTT. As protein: CASSLLGTNTGELFF.

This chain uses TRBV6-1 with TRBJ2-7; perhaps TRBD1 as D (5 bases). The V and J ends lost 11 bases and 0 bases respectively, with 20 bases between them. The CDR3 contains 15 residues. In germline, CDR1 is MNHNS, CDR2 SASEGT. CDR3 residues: CADKIKQVRSYEQYF. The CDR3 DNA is TGTGCCGACAAAATTAAACAGGTCCGCTCCTACGAGCAGTACTTC.

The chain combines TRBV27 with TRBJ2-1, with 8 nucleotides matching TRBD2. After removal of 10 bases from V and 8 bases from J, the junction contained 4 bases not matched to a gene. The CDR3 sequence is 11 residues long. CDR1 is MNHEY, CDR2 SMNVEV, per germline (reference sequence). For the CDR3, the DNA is TGTGCCACGGGAGGGTTGGATGAGCAGTTCTTC. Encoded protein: CATGGLDEQFF.

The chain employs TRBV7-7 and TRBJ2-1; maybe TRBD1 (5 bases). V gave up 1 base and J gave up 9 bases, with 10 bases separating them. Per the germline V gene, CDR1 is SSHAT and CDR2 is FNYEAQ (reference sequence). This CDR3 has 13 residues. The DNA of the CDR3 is TGTGCCAGCAGCTTAGGTCAGGGAACTGAGCAGTTCTTC. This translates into CASSLGQGTEQFF.

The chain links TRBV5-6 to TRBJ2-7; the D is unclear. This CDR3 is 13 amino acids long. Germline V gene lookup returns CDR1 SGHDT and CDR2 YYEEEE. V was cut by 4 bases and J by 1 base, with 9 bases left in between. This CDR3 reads CASSPGPSYEQYF. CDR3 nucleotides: TGTGCCAGCAGCCCGGGTCCGTCCTACGAGCAGTACTTC.

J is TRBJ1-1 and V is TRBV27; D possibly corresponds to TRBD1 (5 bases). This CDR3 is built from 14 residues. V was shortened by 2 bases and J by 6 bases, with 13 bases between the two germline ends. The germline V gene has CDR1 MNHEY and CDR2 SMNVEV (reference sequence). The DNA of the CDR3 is TGTGCCAGCAGTTTAATGGCAGGGAGGGCTGAAGCTTTCTTT. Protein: CASSLMAGRAEAFF.

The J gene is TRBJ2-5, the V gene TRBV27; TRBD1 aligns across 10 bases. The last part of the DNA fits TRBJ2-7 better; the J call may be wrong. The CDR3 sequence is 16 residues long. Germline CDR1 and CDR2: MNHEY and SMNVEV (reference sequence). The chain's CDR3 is CASSPTGTGVTYEQYF. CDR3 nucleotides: TGTGCCAGCAGTCCCACCGGGACAGGGGTCACCTACGAGCAGTACTTC.

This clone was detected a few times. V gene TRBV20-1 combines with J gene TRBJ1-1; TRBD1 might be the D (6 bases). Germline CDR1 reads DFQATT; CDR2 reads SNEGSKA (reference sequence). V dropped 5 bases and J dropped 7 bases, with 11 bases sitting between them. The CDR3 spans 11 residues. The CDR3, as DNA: TGCAGTGCTCGTAGGACAGTTGAAGCTTTCTTT. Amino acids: CSARRTVEAFF.

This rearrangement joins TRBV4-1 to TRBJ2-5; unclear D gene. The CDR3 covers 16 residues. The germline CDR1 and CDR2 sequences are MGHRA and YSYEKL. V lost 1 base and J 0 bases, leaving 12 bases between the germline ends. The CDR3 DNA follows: TGCGCCAGCAGCCAAGGTCTCGTCCAGTACCAAGAGACCCAGTACTTC. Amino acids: CASSQGLVQYQETQYF.

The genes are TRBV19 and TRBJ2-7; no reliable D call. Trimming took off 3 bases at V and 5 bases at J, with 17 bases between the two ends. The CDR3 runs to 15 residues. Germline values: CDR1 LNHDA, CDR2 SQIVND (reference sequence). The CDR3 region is CASSISPGRVHEQYF. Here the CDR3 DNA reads TGTGCCAGTAGTATTTCCCCAGGCCGCGTACACGAGCAGTACTTC.